A selection of T cell receptor beta chains follows, all from one sample in a study of cytomegalovirus exposure and HLA in healthy donors. Measured with immunoSEQ multiplex PCR; TCRdb has only the in-frame clones, and not every one. The sample lists 110,000 or so clones, over 75% occurring once. What was sequenced was PBMCs. Every receptor here comes from a woman under 30 in good health and CMV-seronegative. Each CDR3 is given with its conserved first and last residue.

14	TRBV5-1	CASSLGQANTEAFF
17	TRBV28	CASSFLLGGRDNQPQHF
13	TRBV11-3	CASSFRESPEAFF
16	TRBV5-1	CASSLAAYRQNYEQYF
15	TRBV6-5	CAGRRATGGNYGYTF
13	TRBV6-1	CASTRTGEETQYF
15	TRBV5-1	CASSLVGEVKTEAFF
18	TRBV10-3	CAISELAGAYSSYNEQFF
14	TRBV27	CASSLGTGSHEQYF
17	TRBV7-6	CASSPRLAGGLQETQYF
13	TRBV5-1	CASSLNGAYEQYF
18	TRBV5-6	CASSSQGWGREDQETQYF
15	TRBV2	CASSAPSGGTDTQYF
16	TRBV4-2	CASSQENSANQETQYF
14	TRBV2	CASTLGRANTEAFF
14	TRBV6-1	CASSTHDRDSYILF
12	TRBV11-2	CASSRGGRGYTF
16	TRBV5-1	CASSFKTTSNTGELFF
14	TRBV6-6	CATVYSGSVETQYF
14	TRBV2	CASSDLGASEKLFF
14	TRBV6-6	CASSSGQGTTEAFF
12	TRBV6-5	CASSAGTAEAFF
14	TRBV2	CASSRTSGGGEQFF
13	TRBV5-1	CASSLGREDGYTF
12	TRBV30	CAWSPQGYTIYF
14	TRBV6-5	CASSYVLASDEQYF
13	TRBV7-6	CASSLTVAGELFF
12	TRBV30	CAWSRGSEKLFF
15	TRBV6-1	CASSERGNPGTEAFF
14	TRBV19	CASSIDRGGDEQFF
14	TRBV7-7	CASSLRPGADTQYF
14	TRBV29-1	CSVGFTVTNEKLFF
12	TRBV19	CASSILDQPQHF
15	TRBV7-9	CASSVGQTHTDTQYF
14	TRBV10-3	CAIRVAGGYNEQFF
14	TRBV11-2	CASSLGAGDTEAFF
16	TRBV4-3	CASSQDGAVSYNEQFF
15	TRBV5-6	CASSLVGTGAPEAFF
13	TRBV28	CASFLTTGYGYTF
12	TRBV28	CASSFGQNAAFF
13	TRBV28	CASSLLSSREQFF
14	TRBV19	CASSTSGTDYGYTF
19	TRBV4-1	CASSQEFSTGQGLRYGYTF
16	TRBV5-1	CASRPRDSQAKNIQYF
15	TRBV6-1	CASKPGTAFNQPQHF
14	TRBV5-1	CASSLGQGEYEQYF
14	TRBV19	CASSILGSNYGYTF
15	TRBV27	CASSPGQGEMVTLFF
13	TRBV27	CASSLSPHYEQYF
15	TRBV9	CASSVVGSGRDTQYF
16	TRBV28	CASSLQGKGMNTEAFF
15	TRBV4-1	CASSQLGLAGDEQYF
13	TRBV5-8	CASSFGTGIEAFF